The 23 T cell receptor beta chains below were found in one sample sequenced in a study of post-analysis software for immune sequencing data. The study, taken as a whole, reports: Patients used about 5 TRBV segments, including TRBV5-6, TRBV5-1 and TRBV20-1, more often than controls.

For these receptors, no antigen is known. TCR beta cDNA libraries included unique molecular identifiers. TCRdb redid the calling of the PCR reads with MiXCR, one entry per CDR3 protein. The sample consists of 740,000 or so distinct CDR3 sequences, approximately 53% of them appearing once. Sequencing was carried out using blood. All receptors derive from a girl between 5 and 17 years old with multiple sclerosis.

CDR3 amino acids: CASSEWTGEYNSPLHF. The CDR3 DNA reads TGTGCCAGCAGTGAGTGGACAGGGGAATATAATTCACCCCTCCACTTT. The rearrangement joins TRBV25-1 to TRBJ1-6; 9 positions agree with TRBD1. The junction had 4 bases not matched to a gene; V was cut back by 3 bases and J by 4 bases. The CDR3 totals 16 residues. Looked up from germline, CDR1 is MGHDK and CDR2 is SYGVNS.

This clonotype was seen just once. The V call is TRBV7-9, the J call TRBJ2-1; D possibly corresponds to TRBD1 (5 bases). The DNA end lines up better with TRBJ2-7; the J call may be wrong. Germline CDR1 SEHNR, CDR2 FQNEAQ (reference sequence). There are 13 residues in the CDR3. The CDR3 reads CASSFPQGREQYF. CDR3 sequence (DNA): TGTGCCAGCAGCTTTCCTCAGGGCCGCGAGCAGTACTTC.

The CDR3 nucleotides read TGTGCCAGCAGCCCCTTTACGGGAGAATCCAATGAGCAGTTCTTC. This gives the protein CASSPFTGESNEQFF. This chain uses TRBV7-2 with TRBJ2-1; TRBD2 is a possible D gene (6 bases). Trimming pared 5 bases from V and 6 bases from J, leaving 17 bases between. CDR1 is SGHTA, CDR2 FQGNSA, per germline. This CDR3 is 15 amino acids long. Complete variable domain (other parts from reference TRBV7-2 and TRBJ2-1): GAGVSQSPSNKVTEKGKDVELRCDPISGHTALYWYRQSLGQGLEFLIYFQGNSAPDKSGLPSDRFSAERTGGSVSTLTIQRTQQEDSAVYLCASSPFTGESNEQFFGPGTRLTVL.

This clonotype occurred a few times. The genes are TRBV2 and TRBJ2-7; TRBD2 might be the D (7 bases). The germline CDR1 and CDR2 sequences are SNHLY and FYNNEI. Trimming stripped 8 bases from V and 0 bases from J, with 11 bases between. This CDR3 contains 13 residues. The CDR3, as DNA: TGTGCCAGCGGGGGGGACACCTCCTACGAGCAGTACTTC. Translating it yields CASGGDTSYEQYF.

The V and J genes are TRBV12-3 or TRBV12-4 and TRBJ2-3, with 11 bases lining up with TRBD2. The CDR3 is 13 amino acids. The junction had 5 bases not matched to a gene; V was cut back by 9 bases and J by 6 bases. The CDR3 protein is CASRTSGWDTQYF. DNA for the CDR3: TGTGCCAGTCGGACTAGCGGGTGGGATACGCAGTATTTT.

The gene calls are TRBV5-6 and TRBJ2-4; 11 bases line up with TRBD2. The DNA end favors TRBJ2-7, so the J call may be wrong. Germline V gene sequence: CDR1 SGHDT, CDR2 YYEEEE. This CDR3 has 17 residues. Here the CDR3 DNA reads TGTGCCAGCAGCTTGCTCTTAGCGGGGGGGCCTCAGTACGAGCAGTACTTC. Translated: CASSLLLAGGPQYEQYF.

V usage is TRBV20-1 and J usage is TRBJ2-1; D might be TRBD1 (6 bases). CDR1 is DFQATT, CDR2 SNEGSKA, per germline (reference sequence). Trimming pared 1 base from V and 0 bases from J, leaving 16 bases between. CDR3 length: 17 amino acids. The CDR3 loop is CSARGDYRVSSYNEQFF. Here the CDR3 DNA reads TGCAGTGCTAGAGGGGATTACAGGGTAAGCTCCTACAATGAGCAGTTCTTC.

This clonotype was detected only a few times. The rearrangement links TRBV29-1 to TRBJ2-3, with D possibly being TRBD2 (7 bases). The CDR3 runs to 13 residues. Per germline, CDR1 SQVTM and CDR2 ANQGSEA. The V end was cut by 6 bases, the J end by 2 bases, with 12 bases between. CDR3: CSVPGGFTDTQYF. CDR3 DNA: TGCAGCGTCCCGGGGGGCTTCACAGATACGCAGTATTTT.

In its sample, this clonotype was seen once. The chain employs TRBV29-1 and TRBJ2-5; 7 bases fit TRBD2. The ends lost 2 bases at V and 5 bases at J; junction bases unmatched: 8. CDR3 length: 14 residues. The germline CDR1 and CDR2 sequences are SQVTM and ANQGSEA. As DNA, the CDR3 is TGCAGCGTTGAACCTATCGGGCGGGAGGAGACCCAGTACTTC. Translation gives CSVEPIGREETQYF.

This clonotype was seen a handful of times. The J gene is TRBJ1-6, the V gene TRBV7-2; no definite D call. V lost 8 bases to trimming and J lost 5 bases, with 13 bases between them. The germline V gene has CDR1 SGHTA and CDR2 FQGNSA. The CDR3 runs 14 residues. For the CDR3, the DNA is TGTGCCAGCTCCGTTAGAGTCGATAATTCACCCCTCCACTTT. Protein product: CASSVRVDNSPLHF. Full variable domain (remainder filled in from reference TRBV7-2 and TRBJ1-6): GAGVSQSPSNKVTEKGKDVELRCDPISGHTALYWYRQSLGQGLEFLIYFQGNSAPDKSGLPSDRFSAERTGGSVSTLTIQRTQQEDSAVYLCASSVRVDNSPLHFGNGTRLTVT.

This clonotype was detected only a few times. The chain joins TRBV5-1 to TRBJ2-5; 8 bases are shared with TRBD1. Germline V gives CDR1 SGHRS, CDR2 YFSETQ. The CDR3 runs 13 residues. V was clipped by 4 bases and J by 5 bases; unmatched bases: 4. CDR3 sequence reads: CASSLDRDETQYF. The CDR3, as DNA: TGCGCCAGCAGCCTGGACAGGGACGAGACCCAGTACTTC.

This clonotype was recorded only once. At one boundary the junction diverges from the germline segment, which might be a read error. The chain carries TRBV7-9 and TRBJ1-2; D is undetermined. The CDR3 extends over 15 amino acids. Germline V gene data show CDR1 as SEHNR and CDR2 as FQNEAQ (reference sequence). CDR3: CAGSLKTSNDGGYTF. CDR3 in DNA: TGTGCCGGCAGCTTAAAGACGTCAAATGACGGTGGCTACACCTTC.

The sample holds many counts of this clonotype. This chain links TRBV6-6 with TRBJ2-5; D uncertain. Germline CDR1 is MNHNY and CDR2 is SVGAGI (reference sequence). The CDR3 is 11 residues long. Trimming removed 8 bases at V and 1 base at J, with 5 bases between. CDR3 residues: CASGPQETQYF. The CDR3 coding sequence is TGTGCCAGCGGACCCCAAGAGACCCAGTACTTC.

The rearrangement joins TRBV5-1 to TRBJ2-5; 7 bases line up with TRBD2. Unmatched junction bases numbered 7, after V lost 0 bases and J lost 5 bases. Germline V lookup: CDR1 SGHRS, CDR2 YFSETQ. The CDR3 totals 15 residues. DNA of the CDR3: TGCGCCAGCAGCTTGGGACTAGCCTGGATGGAGACCCAGTACTTC. Its translation is CASSLGLAWMETQYF. Variable domain in full (rest from reference TRBV5-1 and TRBJ2-5): KAGVTQTPRYLIKTRGQQVTLSCSPISGHRSVSWYQQTPGQGLQFLFEYFSETQRNKGNFPGRFSGRQFSNSRSEMNVSTLELGDSALYLCASSLGLAWMETQYFGPGTRLLVL.

The chain links TRBV28 to TRBJ2-4; D is perhaps TRBD1 (7 bases). V gave up 6 bases and J gave up 3 bases, with 12 bases separating them. This CDR3 comprises 14 residues. Per germline, CDR1 MDHEN and CDR2 SYDVKM. In DNA, the CDR3 is TGTGCCAGCAGGGTCCAGGGGGGCAAAAACATTCAGTACTTC. Translation: CASRVQGGKNIQYF.

This clonotype was observed a few times. In DNA, the CDR3 is TGTGCCAGCAGAGGATCGGGACTTCGCACAGATACGCAGTATTTT. This codes for CASRGSGLRTDTQYF. V and J are TRBV6-5 and TRBJ2-3; D might be TRBD2 (6 bases). Per the germline V gene, CDR1 is MNHEY and CDR2 is SVGAGI. This CDR3 is built from 15 residues. The V and J ends lost 6 bases and 1 base respectively, with 14 bases between them.

The V call is TRBV29-1, the J call TRBJ2-1, with D possibly called TRBD1 or TRBD2 (5 bases each). CDR3 length: 15 amino acids. The germline gives CDR1 SQVTM, CDR2 ANQGSEA. V dropped 7 bases and J dropped 4 bases, with 20 bases sitting between them. Written as DNA, the CDR3 is TGCAGCGCCCTGTCCCGGGACGCAGTTTACAATGAGCAGTTCTTC. Its translation is CSALSRDAVYNEQFF.

The chain links TRBV10-3 to TRBJ2-1; 7 positions match TRBD1. In germline, CDR1 is ENHRY, CDR2 SYGVKD. Trimming cost V 6 bases and J 5 bases; bases outside gene matches: 7. The CDR3 contains 14 residues. In DNA, the CDR3 is TGTGCCATCAGGCGACAGGGTCCAGACAATGAGCAGTTCTTC. It codes for CAIRRQGPDNEQFF.

In nucleotides, the CDR3 is TGCAGCGTTCCCCGGGGTTTAAGCTCTGGGGCCAACGTCCTGACTTTC. Protein sequence: CSVPRGLSSGANVLTF. V and J are TRBV29-1 and TRBJ2-6; D is possibly TRBD2 (5 bases). The germline V gene encodes CDR1 SQVTM and CDR2 ANQGSEA. Trimming took 5 bases from V and 0 from J, leaving 14 bases between them. The CDR3 runs to 16 residues.

The CDR3 DNA reads as TGTGCCAGCAGCTTAGTGGGGGCAGGGGCAGAGACCCAGTACTTC. It is translated as CASSLVGAGAETQYF. The chain has TRBV7-8 and TRBJ2-5, with a tentative D call TRBD1 (6 bases). The germline CDR1 and CDR2 sequences are SGHVS and FQNEAQ. This CDR3 is 15 amino acids long. Trimming took off 1 base at V and 4 bases at J, with 13 bases between the two ends. Based on the CDR3 plus reference TRBV7-8 and TRBJ2-5, the full variable domain is GAGVSQSPRYKVAKRGQDVALRCDPISGHVSLFWYQQALGQGPEFLTYFQNEAQLDKSGLPSDRFFAERPEGSVSTLKIQRTQQEDSAVYLCASSLVGAGAETQYFGPGTRLLVL.

This clonotype occurred a few times. V gene TRBV27 combines with J gene TRBJ2-6; 7 bases match TRBD2. CDR1 is MNHEY and CDR2 is SMNVEV in the germline V gene (reference sequence). The CDR3 spans 17 residues. Losses at the gene ends were 5 bases for V and 3 bases for J; bases not matched to a gene: 10. Here the CDR3 reads CASSPHSPGGGANVLTF. CDR3 nucleotides: TGTGCCAGCAGTCCTCACTCCCCGGGGGGTGGGGCCAACGTCCTGACTTTC.

This clonotype was counted between two and nine times. The V gene is TRBV20-1, the J gene TRBJ1-1, with 8 bases identical to TRBD1. Losses at the gene ends were 5 bases for V and 0 bases for J; bases not matched to a gene: 8. Looked up from germline, CDR1 is DFQATT and CDR2 is SNEGSKA (reference sequence). This CDR3 has 15 residues. This CDR3 reads CSAAPGGSLNTEAFF. Here the CDR3 DNA reads TGCAGTGCTGCCCCAGGGGGCTCGTTGAACACTGAAGCTTTCTTT.

The chain employs TRBV7-9 and TRBJ1-2; TRBD1 matches 9 bases. The CDR3 consists of 16 residues. The V segment lost 4 bases and the J segment 1 base; nucleotides outside the gene matches: 7. Germline lookup yields CDR1 SEHNR and CDR2 FQNEAQ (reference sequence). CDR3 bases: TGTGCCAGCAGCTACCCCCGGACAGGGGATAACTATGGCTACACCTTC. Translated: CASSYPRTGDNYGYTF.